These T cell receptor beta chains were read from a single sample in a study of regulatory T cells in long-lasting Graves disease. TCRdb re-analysed the multiplex PCR reads in MiXCR, keeping a single row per CDR3 protein. This sample has roughly 430,000 distinct CDR3 sequences, with about a sixth found just once. This sample also appeared in a second study, on T cells in Graves' hyperthyroidism and ophthalmopathy.

Sequencing used peripheral blood mononuclear cells (PBMCs), obtained at new diagnosis, from a patient treated with antithyroid drugs. The receptors derive from a woman aged 30 to 39 with Graves disease. CDR3s include the opening cysteine and the closing phenylalanine or tryptophan. Fields, in order: J gene, D gene, V gene, clone size, CDR3 DNA, CDR3 protein. The D gene is left open where the match is weak. Clone size appears in some rows only: once, few, many, or a class for an expanded clone.

J gene: TRBJ2-1
D gene: TRBD1
V gene: TRBV4-2
clone size: many
CDR3 DNA: TGTGCCAGCAGCCAAGAGATCCCAGGGACAGGGGGTGAGCAGTTCTTC
CDR3 protein: CASSQEIPGTGGEQFF

J gene: TRBJ2-7
D gene: TRBD2
V gene: TRBV12-3/TRBV12-4
clone size: many
CDR3 DNA: TGTGCCAGCACCCACGGGGGGACTCACTACGAGCAGTACTTC
CDR3 protein: CASTHGGTHYEQYF

J gene: TRBJ2-1
D gene: -
V gene: TRBV29-1
clone size: -
CDR3 DNA: TGCAGCGTGGGCAGGGGTCGTGGGGCCTCTCCAAATGAGCAGTTCTTC
CDR3 protein: CSVGRGRGASPNEQFF

J gene: TRBJ2-3
D gene: -
V gene: TRBV3-1
clone size: many
CDR3 DNA: TGTGCCAGCAGCTCGCCGGGGGAGGTAGATACGCAGTATTTT
CDR3 protein: CASSSPGEVDTQYF

J gene: TRBJ1-4
D gene: -
V gene: TRBV19
clone size: few
CDR3 DNA: TGTGCCAGTAGTATGTGGACAAGCACGGATGAAAAACTGTTTTTT
CDR3 protein: CASSMWTSTDEKLFF

J gene: TRBJ1-1
D gene: -
V gene: TRBV28
clone size: many
CDR3 DNA: TGTGCCAGCATGGAGTTCACTGAAGCTTTCTTT
CDR3 protein: CASMEFTEAFF

J gene: TRBJ1-2
D gene: -
V gene: TRBV29-1
clone size: many
CDR3 DNA: TGCAGCGTTGATGTCCAGAATAACTATGGCTACACCTTC
CDR3 protein: CSVDVQNNYGYTF

J gene: TRBJ2-1
D gene: TRBD2
V gene: TRBV7-2
clone size: many
CDR3 DNA: TGTGCCAGCAGCCCCACGCCGGGACTAGCCCAGTTCTTC
CDR3 protein: CASSPTPGLAQFF

J gene: TRBJ1-6
D gene: -
V gene: TRBV28
clone size: few
CDR3 DNA: TGTGCCAGCAGCCCCGGTTCACCCCTCCACTTT
CDR3 protein: CASSPGSPLHF

J gene: TRBJ2-2
D gene: -
V gene: TRBV19
clone size: -
CDR3 DNA: TGTGCCAGTAGTTATACCCGGGCTAACACCGGGGAGCTGTTTTTT
CDR3 protein: CASSYTRANTGELFF

J gene: TRBJ1-5
D gene: -
V gene: TRBV6-1
clone size: many
CDR3 DNA: TGTGCCAGTAGTCCGACCGGGGGAAGCAATCAGCCCCAGCATTTT
CDR3 protein: CASSPTGGSNQPQHF

J gene: TRBJ1-1
D gene: -
V gene: TRBV7-9
clone size: -
CDR3 DNA: TGTGCCAGCAGCCTCGGACAGCACGGAATCAAAAGGGACACTGAAGCTTTCTTT
CDR3 protein: CASSLGQHGIKRDTEAFF

J gene: TRBJ2-7
D gene: -
V gene: TRBV27
clone size: many
CDR3 DNA: TGTGCCAGCAGTTTGGGGGTTTACGCGCCCCAAGGGTCCTACGAGCAGTACTTC
CDR3 protein: CASSLGVYAPQGSYEQYF

J gene: TRBJ2-4
D gene: -
V gene: TRBV30
clone size: many
CDR3 DNA: TGTGCCTGGAGTACACCAGGGAGTAACATTCAGTACTTC
CDR3 protein: CAWSTPGSNIQYF

J gene: TRBJ1-2
D gene: -
V gene: TRBV7-2
clone size: many
CDR3 DNA: TGTGCCAGCAGCTTAGTTGGGGACGTCGGCTATGGCTACACCTTC
CDR3 protein: CASSLVGDVGYGYTF

J gene: TRBJ2-7
D gene: -
V gene: TRBV6-1
clone size: many
CDR3 DNA: TGTGCCAGCAGAGACGGGGGAGTAGGAGTCCACGAGCAGTACTTC
CDR3 protein: CASRDGGVGVHEQYF

J gene: TRBJ2-1
D gene: -
V gene: TRBV6-1
clone size: many
CDR3 DNA: TGTGCCAGCAGGACTAGAGGGCCCTACAATGAGCAGTTCTTC
CDR3 protein: CASRTRGPYNEQFF

J gene: TRBJ2-2
D gene: -
V gene: TRBV7-2
clone size: many
CDR3 DNA: TGTGCCAGCAGCTTGCGACAGTACACCGGGGAGCTGTTTTTT
CDR3 protein: CASSLRQYTGELFF

J gene: TRBJ2-6
D gene: TRBD1
V gene: TRBV28
clone size: -
CDR3 DNA: TGTGCCAGCAGTCTGACAGGGCTCACCTCTGGGGCCAACGTCCTGACTTTC
CDR3 protein: CASSLTGLTSGANVLTF

J gene: TRBJ2-1
D gene: -
V gene: TRBV11-2
clone size: many
CDR3 DNA: TGTGCCACCGGGGACAAGGGTTTCAATGAGCAGTTCTTC
CDR3 protein: CATGDKGFNEQFF

J gene: TRBJ2-7
D gene: TRBD1
V gene: TRBV19
clone size: -
CDR3 DNA: TGTGCCAGTAGTAAAAATCAGGGACAGAGCTACGAGCAGTACTTC
CDR3 protein: CASSKNQGQSYEQYF

J gene: TRBJ1-1
D gene: -
V gene: TRBV29-1
clone size: once
CDR3 DNA: TGCAGCGACCTCCCGTGGTGGCAGAACACTGAAGCTTTCTTT
CDR3 protein: CSDLPWWQNTEAFF

J gene: TRBJ2-5
D gene: -
V gene: TRBV4-3
clone size: -
CDR3 DNA: TGCGCCAGCAGCCACCTCATGGGGGACCAGTACTTC
CDR3 protein: CASSHLMGDQYF

J gene: TRBJ2-5
D gene: -
V gene: TRBV29-1
clone size: -
CDR3 DNA: TGCAGCGTTGCAGGGCCAGGGGAGACCCAGTACTTC
CDR3 protein: CSVAGPGETQYF

J gene: TRBJ2-1
D gene: TRBD2
V gene: TRBV20-1
clone size: few
CDR3 DNA: TGCAGTGCGGGGGGGTCATTCTTGAACAATGAGCAGTTCTTC
CDR3 protein: CSAGGSFLNNEQFF

J gene: TRBJ2-7
D gene: -
V gene: TRBV4-3
clone size: few
CDR3 DNA: TGCGCCAGCAGCCAAGACCGGGACAAGATACGACTGCAGTACTTC
CDR3 protein: CASSQDRDKIRLQYF

J gene: TRBJ2-7
D gene: -
V gene: TRBV20-1
clone size: -
CDR3 DNA: TGCAGTGCTAGGCAGGGGGGGTGGTCCTACGAGCAGTACTTC
CDR3 protein: CSARQGGWSYEQYF

J gene: TRBJ2-3
D gene: TRBD1
V gene: TRBV5-1
clone size: few
CDR3 DNA: TGCGCCAGCAGCATCCCTCGGGCCGACCTTCGACAGGGGCCAGATACGCAGTATTTT
CDR3 protein: CASSIPRADLRQGPDTQYF

J gene: TRBJ2-1
D gene: -
V gene: TRBV7-2
clone size: many
CDR3 DNA: TGTGCCAGCAGCTTAGGGGATGGTGGGACTCCTAGCAGGTTCTTC
CDR3 protein: CASSLGDGGTPSRFF

J gene: TRBJ1-4
D gene: -
V gene: TRBV5-1
clone size: few
CDR3 DNA: TGCGCCAGCAGCCCAGATCTCGTTCGGATAGGGAATGAAAAACTGTTTTTT
CDR3 protein: CASSPDLVRIGNEKLFF

J gene: TRBJ2-7
D gene: TRBD1
V gene: TRBV20-1
clone size: many
CDR3 DNA: TGCTCTTCGCCGGGACAGTCTGCGGACGAGCAGTACTTC
CDR3 protein: CSSPGQSADEQYF

J gene: TRBJ2-2
D gene: -
V gene: TRBV3-1
clone size: few
CDR3 DNA: TGTGCCAGCAACGCCGGTACAGGGAACACCGGGGAGCTGTTTTTT
CDR3 protein: CASNAGTGNTGELFF

J gene: TRBJ2-7
D gene: TRBD2
V gene: TRBV19
clone size: -
CDR3 DNA: TGTGCCAGTGCCCGAAAGGTAGCGGGAGATCACGAGCAGTACTTC
CDR3 protein: CASARKVAGDHEQYF

J gene: TRBJ2-7
D gene: TRBD2
V gene: TRBV7-2
clone size: many
CDR3 DNA: TGTGCCAGCAGCTTAGGCCCCGGGACTAGCGAGCAGTACTTC
CDR3 protein: CASSLGPGTSEQYF

J gene: TRBJ2-2
D gene: -
V gene: TRBV7-9
clone size: many
CDR3 DNA: TGTGCCAGCAGCAACGCGAACACCGGGGAGCTGTTTTTT
CDR3 protein: CASSNANTGELFF

J gene: TRBJ2-4
D gene: TRBD2
V gene: TRBV30
clone size: many
CDR3 DNA: TGTGCCTGGAGTGGACTAGCTGAAAACATTCAGTACTTC
CDR3 protein: CAWSGLAENIQYF